The entry below describes one T cell receptor beta chain. This specimen comes from a study of blood T cell repertoires in COVID-19. Study information: Sample material is recorded as cDNA or gDNA derived from T cells, B-cell-depleted T cells, or PBMCs.

Method: immunoSEQ multiplex PCR; TCRdb's copy keeps in-frame clones and lacks some. The sample includes about 85,000 clones, more than 60% of them seen just once. V lost 9 bases and J 6 bases, leaving 16 bases between the germline ends. This CDR3 has 13 residues. The V and J genes are TRBV12-3 or TRBV12-4 and TRBJ2-3, with D tentatively TRBD2 (6 bases). The material sequenced was peripheral blood. This clonotype originated in an older man with acute or convalescent COVID-19. The CDR3 nucleotides are TGTGCCAGTCCTGTAGGGGCGGGGGATACGCAGTATTTT. This sequence encodes CASPVGAGDTQYF.